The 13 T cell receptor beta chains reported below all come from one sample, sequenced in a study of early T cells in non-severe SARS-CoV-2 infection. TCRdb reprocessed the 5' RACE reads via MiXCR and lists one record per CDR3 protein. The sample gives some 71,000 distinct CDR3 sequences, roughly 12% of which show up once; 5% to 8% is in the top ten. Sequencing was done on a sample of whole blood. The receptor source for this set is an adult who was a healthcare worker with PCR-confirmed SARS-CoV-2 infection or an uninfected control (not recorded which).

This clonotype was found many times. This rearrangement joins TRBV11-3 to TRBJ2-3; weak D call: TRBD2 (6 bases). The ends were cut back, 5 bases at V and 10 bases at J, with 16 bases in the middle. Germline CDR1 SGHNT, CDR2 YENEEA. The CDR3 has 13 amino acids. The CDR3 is CASSLPGDIAQYF. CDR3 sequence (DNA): TGTGCCAGCAGCCTCCCGGGAGACATCGCGCAGTATTTT. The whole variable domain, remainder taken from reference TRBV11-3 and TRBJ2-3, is EAGVVQSPRYKIIEKKQPVAFWCNPISGHNTLYWYLQNLGQGPELLIRYENEEAVDDSQLPKDRFSAERLKGVDSTLKIQPAELGDSAVYLCASSLPGDIAQYFGPGTRLTVL.

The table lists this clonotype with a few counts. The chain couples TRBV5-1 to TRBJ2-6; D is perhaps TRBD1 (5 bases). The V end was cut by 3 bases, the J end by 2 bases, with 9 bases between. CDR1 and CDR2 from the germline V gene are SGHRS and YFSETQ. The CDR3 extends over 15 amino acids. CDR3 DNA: TGCGCCAGCAGCTCTACAGGAACTGGGGCCAACGTCCTGACTTTC. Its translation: CASSSTGTGANVLTF. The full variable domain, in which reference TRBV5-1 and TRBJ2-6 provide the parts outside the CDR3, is KAGVTQTPRYLIKTRGQQVTLSCSPISGHRSVSWYQQTPGQGLQFLFEYFSETQRNKGNFPGRFSGRQFSNSRSEMNVSTLELGDSALYLCASSSTGTGANVLTFGAGSRLTVL.

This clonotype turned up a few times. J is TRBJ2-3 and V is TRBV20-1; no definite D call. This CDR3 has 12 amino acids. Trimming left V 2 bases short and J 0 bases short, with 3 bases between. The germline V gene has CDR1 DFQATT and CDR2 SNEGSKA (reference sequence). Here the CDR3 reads CSARLSTDTQYF. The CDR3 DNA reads TGCAGTGCTAGACTGAGCACAGATACGCAGTATTTT.

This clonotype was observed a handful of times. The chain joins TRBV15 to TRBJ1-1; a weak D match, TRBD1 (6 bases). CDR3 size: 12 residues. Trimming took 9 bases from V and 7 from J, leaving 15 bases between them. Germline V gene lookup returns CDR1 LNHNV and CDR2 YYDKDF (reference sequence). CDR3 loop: CATGGDSLEAFF. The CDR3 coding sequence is TGTGCCACGGGGGGCGACAGCCTTGAAGCTTTCTTT.

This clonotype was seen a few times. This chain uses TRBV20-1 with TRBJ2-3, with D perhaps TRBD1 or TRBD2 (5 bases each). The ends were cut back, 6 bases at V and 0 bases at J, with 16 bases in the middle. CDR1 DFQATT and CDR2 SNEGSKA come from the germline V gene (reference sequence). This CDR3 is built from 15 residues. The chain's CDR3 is CSAPVWGGSTDTQYF. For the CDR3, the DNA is TGCAGTGCCCCCGTGTGGGGCGGGAGCACAGATACGCAGTATTTT.

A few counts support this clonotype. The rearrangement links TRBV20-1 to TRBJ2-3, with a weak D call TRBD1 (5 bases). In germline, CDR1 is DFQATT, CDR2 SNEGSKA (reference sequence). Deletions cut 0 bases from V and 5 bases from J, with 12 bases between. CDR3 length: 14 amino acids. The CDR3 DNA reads TGCAGTGCTAGAGATCGTACAGGCAGAGATACGCAGTATTTT. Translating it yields CSARDRTGRDTQYF.

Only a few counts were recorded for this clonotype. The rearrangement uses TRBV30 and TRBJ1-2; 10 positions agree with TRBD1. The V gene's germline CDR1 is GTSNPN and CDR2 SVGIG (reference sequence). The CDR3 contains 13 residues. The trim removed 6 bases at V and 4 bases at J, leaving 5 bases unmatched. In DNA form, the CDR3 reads TGTGCCTGTACCTGGACAGGGGGCTATGGCTACACCTTC. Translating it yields CACTWTGGYGYTF.

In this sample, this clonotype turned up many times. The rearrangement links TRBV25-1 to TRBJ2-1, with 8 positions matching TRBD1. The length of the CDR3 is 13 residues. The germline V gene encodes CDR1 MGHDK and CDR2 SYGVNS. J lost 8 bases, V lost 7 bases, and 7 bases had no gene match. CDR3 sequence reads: CASIRSGQDEQFF. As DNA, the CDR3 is TGTGCCAGCATTAGATCGGGACAGGATGAGCAGTTCTTC.

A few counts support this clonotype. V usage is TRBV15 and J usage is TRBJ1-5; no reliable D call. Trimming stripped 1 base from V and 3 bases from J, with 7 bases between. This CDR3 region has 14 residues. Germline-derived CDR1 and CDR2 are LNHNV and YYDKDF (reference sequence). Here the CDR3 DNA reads TGTGCCACCAGCAGAGGCATCAACAATCAGCCCCAGCATTTT. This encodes CATSRGINNQPQHF.

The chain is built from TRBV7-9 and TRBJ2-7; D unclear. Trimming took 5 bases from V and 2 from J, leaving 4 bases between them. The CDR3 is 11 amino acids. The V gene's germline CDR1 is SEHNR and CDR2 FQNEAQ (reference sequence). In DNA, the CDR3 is TGTGCCAGCAGCACCCCCTACGAGCAGTACTTC. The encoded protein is CASSTPYEQYF.

CDR3 amino acids: CAISGSEKREQYF. The CDR3 DNA is TGTGCCATCAGTGGGTCGGAGAAGCGGGAGCAGTACTTC. The genes are TRBV10-3 and TRBJ2-7, with a possible D match to TRBD2 (5 bases). The V gene lost 4 bases and the J gene lost 7 bases, with 14 bases spanning the gap. Per the germline V gene, CDR1 is ENHRY and CDR2 is SYGVKD. This CDR3 has 13 residues.

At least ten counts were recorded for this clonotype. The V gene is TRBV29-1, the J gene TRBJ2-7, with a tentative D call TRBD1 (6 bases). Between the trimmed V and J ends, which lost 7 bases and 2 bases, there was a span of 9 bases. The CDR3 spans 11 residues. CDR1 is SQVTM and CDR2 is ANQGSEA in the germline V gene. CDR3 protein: CSGRTAYEQYF. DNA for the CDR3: TGCAGCGGCCGGACAGCCTACGAGCAGTACTTC.

CDR3 amino acids: CASSVGGGWNEQFF. The CDR3 nucleotides read TGTGCCAGCAGCGTAGGAGGGGGCTGGAATGAGCAGTTCTTC. The J gene is TRBJ2-1, the V gene TRBV9; 7 bases fit TRBD1. Germline CDR1 reads SGDLS; CDR2 reads YYNGEE. This CDR3 is 14 amino acids long. After removal of 0 bases from V and 7 bases from J, the junction contained 4 bases not matched to a gene.